The clone carrying this T cell receptor beta chain was counted once. This sample was taken from a study of blood T cell repertoires in COVID-19. As for the study in general: Researchers got acute and convalescent COVID-19 samples from the United States, Italy and Spain. The cDNA or gDNA used as material had been derived from T cells, B-cell-depleted T cells, or PBMCs.

In the original analysis: Amplification of reference gene primers was used by the study to estimate nucleated cell counts. Sequencing was performed with immunoSEQ multiplex PCR; in TCRdb, only in-frame clones are kept and a portion is missing. V and J calls and clone size are as listed in that table; D and trimming were resolved from the DNA. The repertoire includes 110,000 to 150,000 clones, around 84% of them detected once, and 5% sits in the top ten. This TCR derives from a woman between 50 and 59 years old with acute or convalescent COVID-19. Sequenced material: peripheral blood.

The CDR3 protein is CASAAGGRGYTF. DNA of the CDR3: TGTGCCAGCGCCGCGGGGGGCAGAGGCTACACCTTC. V is TRBV6-5 and J is TRBJ1-2; weak D call: TRBD1 (6 bases). Trimming removed 8 bases from V and 8 bases from J, with 15 bases in between. The CDR3 runs 12 residues. Germline V gives CDR1 MNHEY, CDR2 SVGAGI.